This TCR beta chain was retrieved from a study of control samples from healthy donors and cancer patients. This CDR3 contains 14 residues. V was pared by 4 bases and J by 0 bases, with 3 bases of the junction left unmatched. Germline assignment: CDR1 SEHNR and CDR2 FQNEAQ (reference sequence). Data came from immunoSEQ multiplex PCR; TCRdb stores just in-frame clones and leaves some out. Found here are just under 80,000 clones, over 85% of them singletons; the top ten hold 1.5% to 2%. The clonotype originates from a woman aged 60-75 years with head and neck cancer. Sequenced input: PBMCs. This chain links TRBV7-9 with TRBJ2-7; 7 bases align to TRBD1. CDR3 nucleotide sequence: TGTGCCAGCAGCTGGGGACAGAACTCCTACGAGCAGTACTTC. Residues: CASSWGQNSYEQYF.